This entry describes one T cell receptor (beta chain). Its antigen specificity is not known. There are no base qualities to consult, and no much larger clone falls within one base. Each collaborating institution followed its own protocols to collect whole blood in K2EDTA tubes. Collaborator samples were shipped for TCRbeta analysis as frozen whole blood, isolated PBMCs, or DNA extracted from either sample type. TCRbeta CDR3 regions were amplified from genomic DNA using the immunoSEQ Assay, a bias-controlled multiplex PCR. The source study handled its data this way. The number of nucleated cells in each sample was estimated by amplification of reference gene primers within the assay. To quantify the absolute abundance of each unique TCRbeta CDR3 rearrangement, sequence reads were collapsed and filtered. Productive Simpson clonality was computed per sample as the square root of Simpson's diversity index over productive rearrangements. The table was pulled from immuneACCESS by TCRdb, which kept in-frame rearrangements only. Such tables lose some clones; where checked, under half of the loss comes from unresolved V genes, and the rest has no known cause. D and trimming come from the DNA, and the V and J calls and clone size come from that table. The sample records around 86,000 clones, about 85% of which are singletons. The top ten hold 35% to 40% of the sample.

Taken from the germline V gene (reference sequence), the CDR1 and CDR2 loops are MNHEY and SMNVEV. At the junction V is shortened by 2 bases and J by 8 bases, with 16 bases in between. Taken from cysteine to phenylalanine, the CDR3 has 16 residues. CDR3 DNA only is kept here, 48 bases in frame from base 1. These data come from a study of blood T cell repertoires in COVID-19 (dated by TCRdb to 2018 to 2021). At the level of the whole study: The collaborator samples originated in the United States, Italy and Spain and spanned the acute and convalescent phases of COVID-19. The material from the prospective study consisted of cDNA or gDNA derived from T cells, B-cell-depleted T cells, or PBMCs. Subjects who had been exposed to COVID-19, were actively infected with it, or had recovered from it provided the deeply sampled blood TCRbeta repertoires that made up the dataset. The repertoires were released in a freely available public database intended as a resource for research on the immune response to SARS-CoV-2. Samples were obtained from the ongoing ImmuneRACE study (first 160 participants) and from about 1,300 subjects provided by 6 global collaborators. A de-identified subject ID, COVID-19 status, age in years and sex were almost always included in the sample metadata. HLA class I and class II types, where available, came from metadata supplied by the sample provider rather than from assay-based typing. Overall study results and their limits: How much clinical and demographic metadata was included differed by source and by participant, and the metadata was provided uncurated.

This sequence uses TRBV27 and TRBJ1-6; the D gene cannot be resolved reliably. Sequenced input: peripheral blood. The clonotype originates from an elderly man with acute or convalescent COVID-19. The sequence in DNA is TGTGCCAGCAGTTTAGAGACCCCCGGGAGGGATTCACCCCTCCACTTT. It translates to CASSLETPGRDSPLHF.